This record looks at one TCR beta chain sequence and its context. The sample originates from a study of blood T cell repertoires in COVID-19. Everyone who took part was 18 to 89 years old, and they came from about two dozen US areas. TCRdb keeps only in-frame clones here, not all; method: immunoSEQ multiplex PCR. Among hundreds of thousands of clones, about 88% were seen once, and the ten largest hold roughly 1.6%. V lost 6 bases, J lost 2 bases, and 7 bases stayed unmatched. The CDR3 runs 16 residues. Looked up from germline, CDR1 is SGHVS and CDR2 is FQNEAQ. The sequenced sample was PBMCs or T cells enriched from blood (not recorded which). V is TRBV7-8 and J is TRBJ2-5; 12 bases fit TRBD2. The clonotype originates from a woman aged 45-65 years who had recovered from COVID-19. In nucleotides, the CDR3 is TGTGCCAGCAGGCCTGGACTAGCGGGAACTCAAGAGACCCAGTACTTC. Translated, it gives CASRPGLAGTQETQYF.